This is a list of T cell receptor beta chains from one sample in a study of CD8+CD57+ T cells in acquired aplastic anemia. TCRdb passed the reads through MiXCR, listing each CDR3 protein once. The repertoire consists of under 200,000 distinct CDR3 sequences, with roughly 50% occurring once and the leading ten covering under 40%. Sequencing was carried out using sorted CD4+, CD8+, or CD8+CD57+ T cells (not recorded which) from PBMCs. The receptors come from a human donor with aplastic anemia. CDR3s include the opening cysteine and the closing phenylalanine or tryptophan. Fields, in order: J gene, V gene, D gene, clone size, CDR3 protein, CDR3 DNA. A D gene is named only where the DNA matches it firmly. Clone size is shown for a subset of rows, as once, few, many or a class of expanded clone.

J: TRBJ1-1
V: TRBV20-1
D: NA
size: few
CDR3: CSAKDVTEAFF
DNA: TGCAGTGCTAAAGATGTGACTGAAGCTTTCTTT

J: TRBJ2-2
V: TRBV9
D: NA
size: few
CDR3: CASSVGNGELFF
DNA: TGTGCCAGCAGCGTAGGGAACGGGGAGCTGTTTTTT

J: TRBJ2-3
V: TRBV20-1
D: NA
size: few
CDR3: CSEKSTDTQYF
DNA: TGCAGTGAGAAAAGCACAGATACGCAGTATTTT

J: TRBJ2-5
V: TRBV7-9
D: NA
size: NA
CDR3: CASSESLGEETQYF
DNA: TGTGCCAGCAGTGAAAGTCTGGGGGAAGAGACCCAGTACTTC

J: TRBJ2-5
V: TRBV20-1
D: NA
size: NA
CDR3: CSATTPRQYF
DNA: TGCAGTGCCACAACCCCCCGCCAGTACTTC

J: TRBJ2-7
V: TRBV10-2
D: TRBD1
size: many
CDR3: CASSESRRGSYEQYF
DNA: TGCGCCAGCAGTGAGTCCCGCAGGGGGTCCTACGAGCAGTACTTC

J: TRBJ1-1
V: TRBV29-1
D: NA
size: NA
CDR3: CSVARGSLANTEAFF
DNA: TGCAGCGTGGCCCGAGGGAGCTTAGCGAACACTGAAGCTTTCTTT

J: TRBJ1-6
V: TRBV2
D: TRBD1
size: few
CDR3: CASSEGTGGRSPLHF
DNA: TGTGCCAGCAGTGAGGGGACAGGGGGTAGGTCACCCCTCCACTTT

J: TRBJ1-2
V: TRBV24-1
D: TRBD1
size: NA
CDR3: CATSATGTNYGYTF
DNA: TGTGCCACCAGTGCGACAGGGACAAACTATGGCTACACCTTC

J: TRBJ1-1
V: TRBV5-1
D: NA
size: many
CDR3: CASSPRGDRQYEAFF
DNA: TGCGCCAGCAGCCCGAGGGGAGACCGACAGTATGAAGCTTTCTTT

J: TRBJ2-5
V: TRBV6-2/TRBV6-3
D: TRBD1
size: NA
CDR3: CASSYSRTGGPLQTQYF
DNA: TGTGCCAGCAGTTACTCGAGGACAGGGGGTCCCCTGCAGACCCAGTACTTC

J: TRBJ2-6
V: TRBV20-1
D: NA
size: few
CDR3: CSARDGGANVLTF
DNA: TGCAGTGCTAGAGACGGCGGGGCCAACGTCCTGACTTTC

J: TRBJ2-3
V: TRBV2
D: NA
size: few
CDR3: CASSPVPSLRTDTQYF
DNA: TGTGCCAGCAGTCCGGTCCCGAGTTTAAGGACAGATACGCAGTATTTT

J: TRBJ1-1
V: TRBV12-3/TRBV12-4
D: NA
size: once
CDR3: CASSSGYLNTEAFF
DNA: TGTGCCAGCAGTTCAGGGTACCTGAACACTGAAGCTTTCTTT

J: TRBJ2-7
V: TRBV15
D: NA
size: NA
CDR3: CATSRERQASYEQYF
DNA: TGTGCCACCAGCAGAGAGCGGCAGGCCTCCTACGAGCAGTACTTC